The clone carrying this T cell receptor beta chain was picked up a small number of times. Its specificity is unknown. Researchers ran the PCR with 60 Vbeta and 13 Jbeta primers. Profiling relied on immunoSEQ multiplex PCR, and the TCRdb table lists in-frame clones only, not all of them. Among about 98,000 clones, around four fifths were seen once, and the ten largest hold more than 3%. This entry is derived from a study of cytomegalovirus exposure and HLA in healthy donors. Overall study results and limits: Later findings reportedly placed an Asian-associated ancestry cluster below the roughly 670-donor mean for N-insertions. Most of the TCR beta V segments (in an earlier analysis) were productive either about 87% or about 30% of the time.

This CDR3 comprises 15 residues. The chain carries TRBV21-1 and TRBJ1-4. TRBV21-1 is noted as a pseudogene. This receptor was taken from a female donor in good health and CMV-seropositive. Specimen: PBMCs. CDR3 in DNA: TGTGCCAGCAGCAAAGTGGAGGTCCGAAATGAAAAACTGTTTTTT. Protein product: CASSKVEVRNEKLFF.